This T cell receptor (beta chain) emerged from a study of T cells in narcolepsy. Study-wide points: Autoreactive clonotypes reportedly recurred in blood of same and different patients, not controls.

Assay used: immunoSEQ multiplex PCR; TCRdb lists only in-frame clones, some missing. The profile shows approximately 32,000 clones, roughly 90% of them singletons. This clone was detected only once. The antigen is not known. The V gene's germline CDR1 is SGHRS and CDR2 YFSETQ. The CDR3 contains 13 residues. The V gene lost 3 bases and the J gene lost 4 bases, with 11 bases spanning the gap. The V call is TRBV5-1, the J call TRBJ2-7; D unresolved. The TCR was taken from a human donor with narcolepsy. The material sequenced was CD45RA- memory CD4+ T cells from PBMCs. The CDR3 DNA reads as TGCGCCAGCAGCTCCGAAGTCGGATACGAGCAGTACTTC. Protein product: CASSSEVGYEQYF.